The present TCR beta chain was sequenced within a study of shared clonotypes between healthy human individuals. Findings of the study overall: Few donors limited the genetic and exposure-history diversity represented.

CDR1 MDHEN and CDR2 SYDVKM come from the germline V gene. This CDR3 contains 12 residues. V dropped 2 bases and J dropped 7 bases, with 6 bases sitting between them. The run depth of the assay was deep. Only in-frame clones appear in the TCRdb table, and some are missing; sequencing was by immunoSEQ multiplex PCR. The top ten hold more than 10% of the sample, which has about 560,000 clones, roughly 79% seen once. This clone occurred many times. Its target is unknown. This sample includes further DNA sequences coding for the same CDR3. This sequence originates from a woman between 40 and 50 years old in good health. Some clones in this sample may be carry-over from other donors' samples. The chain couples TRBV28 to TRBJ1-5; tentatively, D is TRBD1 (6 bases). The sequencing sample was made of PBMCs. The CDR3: CASSLRGQPQHF. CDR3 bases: TGTGCCAGCAGTTTAAGGGGGCAGCCCCAGCATTTT.